These 11 T cell receptor beta chains were sequenced from one sample in a study of shared clonotypes between healthy human individuals. Repertoires were generated with immunoSEQ multiplex PCR, while TCRdb's copy carries only in-frame clones and drops some. The top ten clones hold nearly 1.5% of a sample with about 1 million clones, about 77% of them seen once. Material for sequencing was memory CD4+ T cells sorted from blood. Subset given: CD45RA-negative fraction. These receptors were collected from a man aged 18 to 29 in good health.

There are a few counts of this clone. V gene TRBV28 combines with J gene TRBJ2-5; possible D gene TRBD2, 6 bases. The CDR3 length is 12 residues. V shed 10 bases and J shed 1 base, with 10 bases lying between them. Germline V gives CDR1 MDHEN, CDR2 SYDVKM. The CDR3 spells CAIRGSQETQYF. The DNA of the CDR3 is TGTGCCATTCGGGGGTCCCAAGAGACCCAGTACTTC.

V usage is TRBV18 and J usage is TRBJ1-1; tentative D call: TRBD1 (6 bases). CDR1 is KGHSH and CDR2 is LQKENI in the germline V gene. The CDR3 runs to 17 residues. Deletions cut 3 bases from V and 0 bases from J, with 17 bases between. The CDR3, as DNA: TGTGCCAGCTCACCGTCGCAAAGGGGGGGCATGAACACTGAAGCTTTCTTT. It specifies CASSPSQRGGMNTEAFF. The full variable domain, with the rest looked up from reference TRBV18 and TRBJ1-1, is NAGVMQNPRHLVRRRGQEARLRCSPMKGHSHVYWYRQLPEEGLKFMVYLQKENIIDESGMPKERFSAEFPKEGPSILRIQQVVRGDSAAYFCASSPSQRGGMNTEAFFGQGTRLTVV.

The genes are TRBV30 and TRBJ2-3; 7 bases are a match to TRBD2. Germline CDR1 GTSNPN, CDR2 SVGIG (reference sequence). The V gene end was trimmed by 3 bases and the J gene end by 4 bases; junction bases not matched to a gene: 7. The CDR3 totals 14 residues. The CDR3 reads CAWSSAGLSDTQYF. CDR3 in DNA: TGTGCCTGGAGCTCAGCGGGGCTTTCAGATACGCAGTATTTT. The whole variable domain, remainder taken from reference TRBV30 and TRBJ2-3, is SQTIHQWPATLVQPVGSPLSLECTVEGTSNPNLYWYRQAAGRGLQLLFYSVGIGQISSEVPQNLSASRPQDRQFILSSKKLLLSDSGFYLCAWSSAGLSDTQYFGPGTRLTVL.

The chain couples TRBV5-1 to TRBJ2-5; tentative D call: TRBD2 (5 bases). Looked up from germline, CDR1 is SGHRS and CDR2 is YFSETQ. The CDR3 has 14 amino acids. Trimming took off 3 bases at V and 2 bases at J, with 11 bases between the two ends. CDR3 protein: CASSSYPGQETQYF. CDR3 sequence (DNA): TGCGCCAGCAGCTCATACCCGGGGCAAGAGACCCAGTACTTC.

This chain links TRBV12-5 with TRBJ2-1, with 9 nucleotides matching TRBD2. V trimming: 3 bases; J trimming: 4 bases; junction bases outside the gene matches: 1. The V gene's germline CDR1 is LGHNT and CDR2 FRNRAP. This CDR3 is 14 amino acids long. The CDR3 here is CASGFSGSYNEQFF. In nucleotides, the CDR3 is TGTGCTAGTGGTTTTAGCGGGAGTTACAATGAGCAGTTCTTC.

This chain links TRBV27 with TRBJ2-7; a weak D match, TRBD1 (6 bases). This CDR3 has 15 residues. Germline V gives CDR1 MNHEY, CDR2 SMNVEV (reference sequence). V gave up 2 bases and J gave up 3 bases, with 14 bases separating them. The CDR3 sequence is CASSLEGVGGYEQYF. In DNA, the CDR3 is TGTGCCAGCAGTTTAGAGGGGGTAGGGGGCTACGAGCAGTACTTC.

The chain carries TRBV5-4 and TRBJ1-2; 9 nucleotides agree with TRBD1. After removal of 0 bases from V and 4 bases from J, the junction contained 7 bases not matched to a gene. This CDR3 has 16 amino acids. Looked up from germline, CDR1 is SGHNT and CDR2 is YYREEE (reference sequence). CDR3 amino acids: CASSLARTGAFYGYTF. The CDR3, as DNA: TGTGCCAGCAGCTTGGCGCGGACAGGGGCCTTCTATGGCTACACCTTC.

CDR3 region: CASSLSGTGSTGELFF. The DNA of the CDR3 is TGTGCCAGCAGCTTGTCCGGGACAGGGTCCACCGGGGAGCTGTTTTTT. This sequence joins TRBV7-9 and TRBJ2-2, with 9 positions matching TRBD1. V was pared by 3 bases and J by 4 bases, with 6 bases of the junction left unmatched. The CDR3 contains 16 residues. Germline V gene sequence: CDR1 SEHNR, CDR2 FQNEAQ (reference sequence).

CDR3: CASSPGQLGYGYTF. The CDR3 DNA follows: TGTGCCAGCAGCCCCGGACAGCTAGGCTATGGCTACACCTTC. This chain uses TRBV5-4 with TRBJ1-2; D may be TRBD1 (6 bases). CDR1 and CDR2 (germline): SGHNT, YYREEE (reference sequence). CDR3 size: 14 residues. Trimming took 4 bases from V and 4 from J, leaving 14 bases between them. Filled out from reference TRBV5-4 and TRBJ1-2, the complete variable domain reads ETGVTQSPTHLIKTRGQQVTLRCSSQSGHNTVSWYQQALGQGPQFIFQYYREEENGRGNFPPRFSGLQFPNYSSELNVNALELDDSALYLCASSPGQLGYGYTFGSGTRLTVV.

The chain has TRBV25-1 and TRBJ2-2, with D possibly matching TRBD1 (6 bases). Germline CDR1 is MGHDK and CDR2 is SYGVNS. The CDR3 length is 15 residues. V was cut by 6 bases and J by 0 bases, with 11 bases left in between. The CDR3 is CASRVTGPNTGELFF. CDR3 nucleotides: TGTGCCAGCAGGGTCACAGGGCCGAACACCGGGGAGCTGTTTTTT.

The gene calls are TRBV11-2 and TRBJ1-1; no reliable D call. Trimming removed 1 base at V and 4 bases at J, with 13 bases between. CDR1 SGHAT and CDR2 FQNNGV come from the germline V gene. This CDR3 has 15 amino acids. As DNA, the CDR3 is TGTGCCAGCAGCTTAGGAGTCCGGTCGGGCACTGAAGCTTTCTTT. Translated, it gives CASSLGVRSGTEAFF.